Presented here are 13 T cell receptor beta chains from one specimen sequenced in a study of blood T cells in healthy people across ages. Next came a second PCR, run for about 6 to 12 cycles, which used a sample-barcoded 5' primer along with a J-beta primer mix. Via MiXCR, TCRdb re-called the 5' RACE reads, giving one row per CDR3 protein. The sample records about 730,000 distinct CDR3 sequences, 40% to 45% being singletons. The sequencing input was blood. These TCRs come from a woman aged 60-75 years in good health.

This CDR3 reads CAIRSLEEDYGYTF. CDR3 nucleotide sequence: TGTGCCATCAGGAGCTTGGAAGAGGACTATGGCTACACCTTC. The chain couples TRBV10-3 to TRBJ1-2; D remains ambiguous. Germline assignment: CDR1 ENHRY and CDR2 SYGVKD. Trimming removed 6 bases at V and 3 bases at J, with 14 bases between. This CDR3 comprises 14 residues.

This clonotype was observed at least ten times. The chain joins TRBV29-1 to TRBJ2-1, with D perhaps assigned TRBD1 or TRBD2 (6 bases each). Germline loops: CDR1 SQVTM, CDR2 ANQGSEA. The CDR3 covers 14 residues. Trimming pared 5 bases from V and 6 bases from J, leaving 17 bases between. The CDR3 loop is CSVRGGHQGNEQFF. The CDR3 DNA reads TGCAGCGTTCGTGGGGGGCATCAGGGCAATGAGCAGTTCTTC.

This rearrangement joins TRBV28 to TRBJ2-3; 8 bases are a match to TRBD1. The CDR3 consists of 15 residues. Germline assignment: CDR1 MDHEN and CDR2 SYDVKM. The V gene end was trimmed by 7 bases and the J gene end by 3 bases; junction bases not matched to a gene: 9. This CDR3 reads CASNSPQGATDTQYF. The CDR3, as DNA: TGTGCCAGCAATTCCCCGCAGGGGGCGACAGATACGCAGTATTTT.

The chain carries TRBV5-1 and TRBJ2-5; D gene ambiguous. Germline lookup yields CDR1 SGHRS and CDR2 YFSETQ. The CDR3 consists of 16 residues. Trimming left V 0 bases short and J 2 bases short, with 14 bases between. The CDR3 region is CASSLEGAHSQETQYF. The CDR3 bases are TGCGCCAGCAGCTTGGAAGGTGCGCACAGTCAAGAGACCCAGTACTTC.

This clonotype was recorded at least ten times. This sequence joins TRBV19 and TRBJ2-1; D is unclear. V lost 1 base and J 0 bases, leaving 4 bases between the germline ends. This CDR3 contains 14 residues. Germline CDR1 is LNHDA and CDR2 is SQIVND (reference sequence). CDR3 amino acids: CASSIVSSYNEQFF. The CDR3 nucleotides read TGTGCCAGTAGTATAGTAAGCTCCTACAATGAGCAGTTCTTC.

CDR3 sequence reads: CASSEVGYHYNEQFF. The DNA for the CDR3 is TGTGCCAGCAGTGAAGTGGGCTACCACTACAATGAGCAGTTCTTC. The chain recombines TRBV6-1 with TRBJ2-1, with unresolved D. CDR1 MNHNS and CDR2 SASEGT come from the germline V gene. The CDR3 totals 15 residues. V lost 1 base and J 3 bases, leaving 10 bases between the germline ends.

This chain links TRBV30 with TRBJ2-7, with a possible D match to TRBD2 (6 bases). The CDR3 spans 12 residues. V dropped 4 bases and J dropped 2 bases, with 9 bases sitting between them. Germline lookup yields CDR1 GTSNPN and CDR2 SVGIG (reference sequence). CDR3: CAWTRLAYEQYF. CDR3 nucleotide sequence: TGTGCCTGGACCCGACTAGCCTACGAGCAGTACTTC.

This clonotype came up many times. This sequence joins TRBV20-1 and TRBJ2-3; D gene unclear. The CDR3 covers 13 residues. Germline CDR1 is DFQATT and CDR2 is SNEGSKA (reference sequence). V was pared by 0 bases and J by 3 bases, with 7 bases between. For the CDR3, the DNA is TGCAGTGCTAGAGATAGGCTAACAGATACGCAGTATTTT. Protein sequence: CSARDRLTDTQYF.

The table lists this clonotype with many counts. The chain couples TRBV6-2 or TRBV6-3 to TRBJ2-7; D gene unclear. Trimming cost V 8 bases and J 7 bases, with 15 bases left between them. The CDR3 runs 12 residues. Germline lookup yields CDR1 MNHEY and CDR2 SVGEGT. CDR3 DNA sequence: TGTGCCAGCCTGGGGTCCCTTCGGGAGCAGTACTTC. Its protein product is CASLGSLREQYF.

This clonotype appeared a few times. A much larger clone lies a single base off, so this may be a read error. This sequence joins TRBV20-1 and TRBJ2-5; D is perhaps TRBD2 (6 bases). The DNA end is a closer match to TRBJ2-1, so the J assignment may be wrong. CDR1 is DFQATT and CDR2 is SNEGSKA in the germline V gene (reference sequence). The CDR3 has 14 residues. CDR3 DNA sequence: TGCAGTGCTAGAGATATGGGGGGTCTGGAGACCCAGTTCTTC. It translates to CSARDMGGLETQFF.

The gene calls are TRBV4-3 and TRBJ2-7, with D hard to call. Trimming stripped 0 bases from V and 8 bases from J, with 17 bases between. The CDR3 runs to 15 residues. Germline lookup yields CDR1 LGHNA and CDR2 YSLEER. DNA for the CDR3: TGCGCCAGCAGCCAAGATGCGGCTAACCCTACGAAGCAGTACTTC. Translated, it gives CASSQDAANPTKQYF.

This clonotype appeared a few times. The V gene is TRBV5-1, the J gene TRBJ2-7, with D possibly being TRBD1 (6 bases). The CDR3 spans 15 residues. In germline, CDR1 is SGHRS, CDR2 YFSETQ. V was pared by 4 bases and J by 2 bases, with 16 bases between. CDR3 nucleotide sequence: TGCGCCAGCAGCGGAACCGGGACACCTACCTACGAGCAGTACTTC. This sequence encodes CASSGTGTPTYEQYF.

This clonotype was seen once. A much larger clonotype is one base distant, so this may be a read error. CDR3 region: CASNWKTGGTEAFF. CDR3 in DNA: TGTGCCAGCAACTGGAAGACAGGGGGAACTGAAGCTTTCTTT. This chain connects TRBV7-2 to TRBJ1-1, with TRBD1 matching 9 bases. From germline, CDR1 is SGHTA and CDR2 FQGNSA. The CDR3 is 14 residues long. V trimming: 7 bases; J trimming: 5 bases; junction bases outside the gene matches: 8. The variable domain in full, with the rest retrieved from reference TRBV7-2 and TRBJ1-1, is GAGVSQSPSNKVTEKGKDVELRCDPISGHTALYWYRQSLGQGLEFLIYFQGNSAPDKSGLPSDRFSAERTGGSVSTLTIQRTQQEDSAVYLCASNWKTGGTEAFFGQGTRLTVV.